This T cell receptor beta chain appears in the sequencing data of a study of blood T cells in healthy people across ages. Study-wide results and limits: The study regarded diversity estimates from one million T cells as underestimates. The unknown donor CMV status may have confounded expanded clonotype changes.

This clonotype came up many times. The target antigen is unknown. PCR was performed a second time for about 7 to 11 cycles using a sample-barcoded 5' primer and a J-beta primer mix. Researchers report that a template-switch adaptor with 12 random nucleotides tagged each cDNA molecule. Every individual sample yielded 2.5 million or more paired-end reads (each containing CDR3). TCRdb ran MiXCR on the 5' RACE reads and lists one entry per CDR3 protein. Of approximately 810,000 distinct CDR3 sequences listed, less than 35% are singletons. The receptor was derived from a woman aged 80 or over in good health. Material for sequencing was blood.

The chain's CDR3 is CASSLLRNTEAFF. Here the CDR3 DNA reads TGTGCCAGCAGTTTATTAAGGAACACTGAAGCTTTCTTT. The V call is TRBV28, the J call TRBJ1-1; D is uncertain. Trimming removed 1 base at V and 1 base at J, with 4 bases between. Looked up from germline, CDR1 is MDHEN and CDR2 is SYDVKM. The CDR3 has 13 amino acids.